A selection of T cell receptor beta chains follows, all from one sample in a study of identical twins. TCRdb re-derived calls from the 5' RACE reads in MiXCR, one entry per CDR3 protein. The repertoire has some 600,000 distinct CDR3 sequences, 7.1% of them found once; the top ten carry roughly 1.6%. This same sample was also taken into another study, of yellow fever vaccine responses in identical twins.

Sequencing input: PBMCs. The receptor source for this set is a young woman in good health. Each CDR3 is given with its conserved first and last residue. Each record gives: D gene, CDR3 length, V gene, clone size, J gene, CDR3 protein, CDR3 DNA. D genes are given only for firm matches. Clone size is shown for a subset of rows, as once, few, many or a class of expanded clone.

TRBD1,15,TRBV7-9,few,TRBJ1-2,CASSLAGTGPYGYTF,TGTGCCAGCAGCCTAGCCGGGACAGGACCCTATGGCTACACCTTC
NA,16,TRBV5-1,NA,TRBJ2-1,CASSPPAVSSYNEQFF,TGCGCCAGCAGCCCGCCGGCGGTGTCCTCCTACAATGAGCAGTTCTTC
TRBD2,13,TRBV20-1,many,TRBJ2-1,CSATRAGGHEQFF,TGCAGTGCTACCCGAGCGGGGGGCCATGAGCAGTTCTTC
NA,13,TRBV5-1,many,TRBJ2-7,CASREEGGYEQYF,TGCGCCAGCAGAGAGGAAGGGGGCTACGAGCAGTACTTC
NA,14,TRBV12-3/TRBV12-4,many,TRBJ2-5,CASSPEGVWETQYF,TGTGCCAGCAGTCCCGAGGGGGTTTGGGAGACCCAGTACTTC
NA,14,TRBV5-1,many,TRBJ1-4,CASSFRGPGEKLFF,TGCGCCAGCAGCTTCCGGGGGCCGGGTGAAAAACTGTTTTTT
TRBD2,15,TRBV27,few,TRBJ2-7,CASSQGLAGGREQYF,TGTGCCAGCAGCCAAGGACTAGCGGGAGGTCGGGAGCAGTACTTC
NA,15,TRBV7-9,NA,TRBJ1-1,CASSLGDIMNTEAFF,TGTGCCAGCAGCTTAGGAGACATTATGAACACTGAAGCTTTCTTT
TRBD1,13,TRBV27,many,TRBJ1-6,CASNTGAISPLHF,TGTGCCAGCAACACAGGGGCCATTTCACCCCTCCACTTT
NA,13,TRBV24-1,NA,TRBJ1-2,CATRGGANYGYTF,TGTGCCACCAGAGGGGGGGCGAACTATGGCTACACCTTC
NA,19,TRBV5-1,many,TRBJ1-2,CASSLGQDGLRRANYGYTF,TGCGCCAGCAGCTTGGGACAGGATGGCCTGCGGAGGGCTAACTATGGCTACACCTTC
NA,16,TRBV3-1,many,TRBJ2-3,CASSQDTSRMADTQYF,TGTGCCAGCAGCCAAGATACGTCACGGATGGCGGATACGCAGTATTTT
NA,13,TRBV6-1,many,TRBJ1-6,CASSKGFGSPLHF,TGTGCCAGCAGTAAAGGATTTGGTTCACCCCTCCACTTT
TRBD2,17,TRBV7-2,few,TRBJ2-1,CASSFSLGGGTYNEQFF,TGTGCCAGCAGCTTTTCTCTGGGCGGGGGGACCTACAATGAGCAGTTCTTC
NA,13,TRBV7-9,many,TRBJ2-1,CASSSPSRNEQFF,TGTGCCAGCAGCTCGCCCTCCCGGAATGAGCAGTTCTTC
NA,14,TRBV18,few,TRBJ2-5,CASSPPETKETQYF,TGTGCCAGCTCACCACCCGAAACCAAAGAGACCCAGTACTTC
NA,15,TRBV2,NA,TRBJ2-5,CASSENGQTQETQYF,TGTGCCAGCAGTGAAAATGGTCAGACACAAGAGACCCAGTACTTC
NA,12,TRBV10-3,NA,TRBJ2-1,CAISESRVEQFF,TGTGCCATCAGTGAGTCGCGGGTTGAGCAGTTCTTC
NA,13,TRBV24-1,many,TRBJ2-5,CATQGRVQETQYF,TGTGCCACCCAGGGACGTGTCCAAGAGACCCAGTACTTC
NA,16,TRBV10-3,NA,TRBJ2-7,CAISSPGTDASYEQYF,TGTGCCATCTCCTCTCCGGGGACGGACGCCTCCTACGAGCAGTACTTC
NA,18,TRBV4-1,many,TRBJ1-1,CASSAQTLGTPSDTEAFF,TGCGCCAGCAGCGCCCAAACCTTGGGGACCCCAAGCGACACTGAAGCTTTCTTT
NA,13,TRBV27,few,TRBJ2-7,CASSSVAGRRQYF,TGTGCCAGCAGTTCGGTCGCCGGGAGAAGACAGTACTTC
TRBD2,17,TRBV27,many,TRBJ2-1,CASSLALFASGTNEQFF,TGTGCCAGCAGTTTAGCCCTATTTGCTAGCGGGACAAATGAGCAGTTCTTC
TRBD2,15,TRBV4-1,few,TRBJ2-7,CASSQDSGSTYEQYF,TGCGCCAGCAGCCAAGATAGCGGGAGTACCTACGAGCAGTACTTC
TRBD2,15,TRBV5-1,many,TRBJ2-1,CASSPGTSVYNEQFF,TGCGCCAGCAGCCCCGGGACTAGCGTTTACAATGAGCAGTTCTTC
NA,10,TRBV27,many,TRBJ1-1,CASGRRGAFF,TGTGCCAGCGGTCGGCGCGGGGCTTTCTTT
TRBD2,14,TRBV5-1,many,TRBJ2-1,CASSLGGSGLEQFF,TGCGCCAGCAGCCTGGGAGGGAGTGGGTTGGAGCAGTTCTTC
TRBD2,17,TRBV20-1,few,TRBJ2-1,CCARELAGGLWYNEQFF,TGCTGTGCTAGGGAACTAGCGGGGGGGCTGTGGTACAATGAGCAGTTCTTC
TRBD2,15,TRBV28,few,TRBJ2-5,CASSLGTSEQETQYF,TGTGCCAGCAGTTTAGGGACTAGCGAGCAAGAGACCCAGTACTTC
TRBD2,21,TRBV9,few,TRBJ2-5,CASSGVRDRGLAEMYQETQYF,TGTGCCAGCAGCGGCGTGAGGGATAGAGGACTAGCGGAGATGTACCAAGAGACCCAGTACTTC
NA,15,TRBV6-5,many,TRBJ2-2,CASSFGRTSLGELFF,TGTGCCAGCAGTTTTGGCAGAACAAGCCTCGGGGAGCTGTTTTTT
NA,15,TRBV14,few,TRBJ1-1,CASSLQGFVNTEAFF,TGTGCCAGCAGCCTACAGGGTTTCGTGAACACTGAAGCTTTCTTT
NA,11,TRBV10-2,many,TRBJ1-1,CASSGYNEAFF,TGCGCCAGCAGTGGGTACAATGAAGCTTTCTTT
NA,13,TRBV5-1,many,TRBJ1-5,CASSSEGNQPQHF,TGCGCCAGCAGCTCGGAGGGTAATCAGCCCCAGCATTTT
NA,13,TRBV20-1,few,TRBJ2-1,CSTVTGRPNEQFF,TGCAGTACAGTAACCGGGAGACCGAATGAGCAGTTCTTC
NA,14,TRBV12-3/TRBV12-4,NA,TRBJ2-2,CASIRDGNTGELFF,TGTGCCAGCATTCGGGACGGTAACACCGGGGAGCTGTTTTTT
TRBD2,15,TRBV5-1,few,TRBJ2-7,CASSGLAGSTYEQYF,TGCGCCAGCAGTGGACTAGCGGGAAGTACCTACGAGCAGTACTTC
TRBD2,15,TRBV20-1,few,TRBJ2-1,CSAFPSGSSYNEQFF,TGCAGTGCTTTTCCTAGCGGAAGCTCCTACAATGAGCAGTTCTTC
TRBD1,14,TRBV2,few,TRBJ1-4,CASSATGGDEKLFF,TGTGCCAGCAGCGCGACAGGGGGCGATGAAAAACTGTTTTTT
TRBD2,15,TRBV29-1,few,TRBJ2-3,CSVGHGRVSTDTQYF,TGCAGCGTTGGGCACGGGAGGGTGAGCACAGATACGCAGTATTTT
TRBD2,15,TRBV9,NA,TRBJ2-3,CASSGSGKSTDTQYF,TGTGCCAGCAGCGGGAGCGGGAAGAGCACAGATACGCAGTATTTT
TRBD2,15,TRBV2,many,TRBJ2-7,CASSAGAGGPWGQYF,TGTGCCAGCAGTGCAGGAGCGGGAGGGCCTTGGGGGCAGTACTTC
NA,14,TRBV9,NA,TRBJ2-3,CASRADREGDTQYF,TGTGCCAGCAGGGCGGACAGGGAGGGAGATACGCAGTATTTT
NA,15,TRBV5-5,few,TRBJ2-2,CASSLLQGSSGELFF,TGTGCCAGCAGCCTCTTACAGGGATCGAGCGGGGAGCTGTTTTTT
NA,13,TRBV12-3/TRBV12-4,many,TRBJ1-6,CASGTAVGSPLHF,TGTGCCAGCGGAACAGCTGTGGGTTCACCCCTCCACTTT
NA,13,TRBV20-1,NA,TRBJ2-3,CSARQDGTDTQYF,TGCAGTGCTAGACAGGATGGCACAGATACGCAGTATTTT
TRBD1,15,TRBV11-1,NA,TRBJ2-5,CASSSATGGRETQYF,TGTGCCAGCAGCTCCGCAACAGGGGGACGGGAGACCCAGTACTTC
NA,13,TRBV12-3/TRBV12-4,many,TRBJ2-5,CASRPLDRETQYF,TGTGCCAGCAGACCACTAGATAGAGAGACCCAGTACTTC
TRBD1,14,TRBV29-1,few,TRBJ2-7,CSVDAGTGSHEQYF,TGCAGCGTTGATGCAGGGACAGGGTCCCACGAGCAGTACTTC
NA,12,TRBV14,NA,TRBJ1-6,CASSQEFSPLHF,TGTGCCAGCAGCCAAGAGTTTTCACCCCTCCACTTT